This entry features one T cell receptor beta chain sequence. The CDR3 consists of 15 residues. Germline loops: CDR1 LNHNV, CDR2 YYDKDF (reference sequence). J was trimmed by 4 bases and V by 0 bases; bases with no gene match: 4. The data were taken from a study of blood T cell repertoires in COVID-19. In the study overall: Some COVID-19 samples were acute and others convalescent; all came from the United States, Italy and Spain. In each case, the material was cDNA or gDNA derived from T cells, B-cell-depleted T cells, or PBMCs.

Per the original methods: Reference gene primers were amplified, and this amplification served to estimate nucleated cell counts. Generated by immunoSEQ multiplex PCR, the TCRdb table keeps only in-frame clones and is missing some. That table is the source of V, J and clone size, and D and trimming were worked out from the DNA. This sample yields hundreds of thousands of clones, of which roughly 80% are seen a single time; roughly 8% belongs to the top ten. The source is a woman older than 75 with acute or convalescent COVID-19. The chain combines TRBV15 with TRBJ2-3; 7 bases fit TRBD1. The sequencing sample was made of peripheral blood. The CDR3 sequence is CATSRETGRADTQYF. CDR3 nucleotide sequence: TGTGCCACCAGCAGAGAGACAGGGCGCGCAGATACGCAGTATTTT.